This T cell receptor beta chain was recorded in a study of T cell responses to AZD1222 COVID-19 vaccine. About this clone: Its antigen is as yet unknown.

Points from the study as a whole: White British donors predominated, females outnumbered males, and clonal diversity was possibly underestimated.

Profiling relied on immunoSEQ multiplex PCR, and the TCRdb table lists in-frame clones only, not all of them. The table shows some 150,000 clones, with roughly 94% occurring only once. Germline CDR1 and CDR2: LGHNA and YNFKEQ. With 4 bases removed from V and 6 bases from J, the gap between germline ends came to 13 bases. The CDR3 extends over 14 amino acids. The chain joins TRBV4-2 to TRBJ2-1; weak D call: TRBD2 (5 bases). The sample here was peripheral blood, taken on day 0 of AZD1222 vaccination. The receptor was isolated from an adult in good health. DNA of the CDR3: TGTGCCAGCAGCCCACACGGAGGTCTCAATGAGCAGTTCTTC. It codes for CASSPHGGLNEQFF.